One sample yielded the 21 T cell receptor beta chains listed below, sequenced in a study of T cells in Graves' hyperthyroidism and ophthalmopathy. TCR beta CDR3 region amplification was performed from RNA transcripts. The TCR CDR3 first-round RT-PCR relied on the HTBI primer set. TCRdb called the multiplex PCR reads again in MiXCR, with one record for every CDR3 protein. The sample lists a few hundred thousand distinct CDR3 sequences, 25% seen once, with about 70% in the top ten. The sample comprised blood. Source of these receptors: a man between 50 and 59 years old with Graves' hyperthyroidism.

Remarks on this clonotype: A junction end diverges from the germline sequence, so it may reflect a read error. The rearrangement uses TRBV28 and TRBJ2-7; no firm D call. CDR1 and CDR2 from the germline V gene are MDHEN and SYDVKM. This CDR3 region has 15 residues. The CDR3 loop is CASSLPSRATYEQHF. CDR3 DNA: TGTGCCAGCAGTTTACCCTCTCGGGCAACCTACGAGCAGCACTTC.

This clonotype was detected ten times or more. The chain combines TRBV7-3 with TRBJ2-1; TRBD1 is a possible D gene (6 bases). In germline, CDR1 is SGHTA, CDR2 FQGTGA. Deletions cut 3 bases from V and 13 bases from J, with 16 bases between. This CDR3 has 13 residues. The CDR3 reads CASSLTTPGQQFF. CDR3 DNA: TGTGCCAGCAGCTTGACGACTCCGGGACAACAGTTCTTC.

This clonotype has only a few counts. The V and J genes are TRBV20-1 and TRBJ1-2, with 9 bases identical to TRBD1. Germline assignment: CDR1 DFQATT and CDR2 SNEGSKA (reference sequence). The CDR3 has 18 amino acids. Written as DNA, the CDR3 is TGCAGCGCCAAAGTGAGTGGTTCCGGGACAGGGATGGACTATGGCTACACCTTC. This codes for CSAKVSGSGTGMDYGYTF.

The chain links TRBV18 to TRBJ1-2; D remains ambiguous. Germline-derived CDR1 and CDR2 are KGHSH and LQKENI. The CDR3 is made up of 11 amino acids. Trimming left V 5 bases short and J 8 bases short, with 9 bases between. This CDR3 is CASSTTGGYTF. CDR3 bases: TGTGCCAGCTCAACCACCGGGGGCTACACCTTC.

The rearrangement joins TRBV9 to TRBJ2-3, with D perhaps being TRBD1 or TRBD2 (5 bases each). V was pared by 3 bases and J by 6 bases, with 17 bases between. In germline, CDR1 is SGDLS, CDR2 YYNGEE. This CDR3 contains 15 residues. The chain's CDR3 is CASSATPTWGDTQYF. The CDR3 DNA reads TGTGCCAGCAGCGCAACTCCGACCTGGGGGGATACGCAGTATTTT.

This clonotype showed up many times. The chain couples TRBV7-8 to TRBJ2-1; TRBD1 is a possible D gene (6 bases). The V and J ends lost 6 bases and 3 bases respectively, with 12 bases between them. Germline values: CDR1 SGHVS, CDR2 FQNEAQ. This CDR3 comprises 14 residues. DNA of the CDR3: TGTGCCAGCAGTTATACAGGGTACTACAATGAGCAGTTCTTC. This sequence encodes CASSYTGYYNEQFF.

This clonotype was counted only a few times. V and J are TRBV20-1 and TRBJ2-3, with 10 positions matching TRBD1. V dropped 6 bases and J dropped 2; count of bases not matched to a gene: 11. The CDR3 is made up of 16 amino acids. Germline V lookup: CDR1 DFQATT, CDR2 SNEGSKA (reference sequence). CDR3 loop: CSAPDRDRGYTDTQYF. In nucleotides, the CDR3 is TGCAGTGCCCCAGACCGGGACAGGGGATACACAGATACGCAGTATTTT.

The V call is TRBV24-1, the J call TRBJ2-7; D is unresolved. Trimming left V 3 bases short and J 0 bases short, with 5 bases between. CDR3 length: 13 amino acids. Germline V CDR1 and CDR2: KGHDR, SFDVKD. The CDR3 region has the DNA TGTGCCACCAGTGATCCACCCTCCTACGAGCAGTACTTC. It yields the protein CATSDPPSYEQYF.

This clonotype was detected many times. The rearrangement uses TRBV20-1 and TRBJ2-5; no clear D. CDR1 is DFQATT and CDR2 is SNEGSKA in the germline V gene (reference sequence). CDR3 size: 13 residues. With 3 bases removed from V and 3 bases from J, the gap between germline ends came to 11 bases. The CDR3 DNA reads TGCAGTGCTAGGCGAAGACGGGAAGAGACCCAGTACTTC. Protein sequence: CSARRRREETQYF.

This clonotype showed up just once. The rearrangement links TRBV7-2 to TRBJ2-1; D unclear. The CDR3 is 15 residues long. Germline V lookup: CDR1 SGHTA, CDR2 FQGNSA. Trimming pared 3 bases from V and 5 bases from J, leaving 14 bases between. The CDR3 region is CASSLDHRGNNEQFF. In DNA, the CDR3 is TGTGCCAGCAGCTTGGACCATCGTGGGAACAATGAGCAGTTCTTC.

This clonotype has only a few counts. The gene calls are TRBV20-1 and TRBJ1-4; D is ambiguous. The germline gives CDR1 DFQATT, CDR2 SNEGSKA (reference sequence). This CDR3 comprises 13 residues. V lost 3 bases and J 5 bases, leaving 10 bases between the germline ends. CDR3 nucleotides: TGCAGTGCTAGGGCGGGAACCAATGAAAAACTGTTTTTT. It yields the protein CSARAGTNEKLFF.

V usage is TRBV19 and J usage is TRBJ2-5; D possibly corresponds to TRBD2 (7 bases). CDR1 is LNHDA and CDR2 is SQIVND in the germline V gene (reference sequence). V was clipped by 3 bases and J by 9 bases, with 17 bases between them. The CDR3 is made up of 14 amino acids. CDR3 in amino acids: CASSMRGGGGPQYF. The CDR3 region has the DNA TGTGCCAGTAGTATGAGGGGGGGCGGGGGACCCCAGTACTTC.

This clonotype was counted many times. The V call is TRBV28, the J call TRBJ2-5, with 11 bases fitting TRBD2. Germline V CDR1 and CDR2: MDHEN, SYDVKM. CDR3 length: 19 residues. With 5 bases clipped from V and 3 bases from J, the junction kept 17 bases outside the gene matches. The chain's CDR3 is CASSPDNFLAGGLEETQYF. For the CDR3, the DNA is TGTGCCAGCAGTCCCGACAATTTCCTAGCGGGAGGCCTGGAAGAGACCCAGTACTTC.

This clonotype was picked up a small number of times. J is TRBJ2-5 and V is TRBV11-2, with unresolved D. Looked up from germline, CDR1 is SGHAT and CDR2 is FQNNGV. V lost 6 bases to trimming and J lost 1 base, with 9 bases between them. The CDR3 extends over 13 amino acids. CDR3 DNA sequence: TGTGCCAGCAGATGGGTATTCCAAGAGACCCAGTACTTC. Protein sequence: CASRWVFQETQYF.

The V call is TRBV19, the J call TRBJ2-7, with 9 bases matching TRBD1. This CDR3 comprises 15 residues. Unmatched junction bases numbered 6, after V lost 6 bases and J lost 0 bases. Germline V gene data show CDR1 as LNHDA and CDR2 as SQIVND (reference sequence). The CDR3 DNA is TGTGCCAGTAGGAGGGGACAGGGCGGCTCCTACGAGCAGTACTTC. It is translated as CASRRGQGGSYEQYF.

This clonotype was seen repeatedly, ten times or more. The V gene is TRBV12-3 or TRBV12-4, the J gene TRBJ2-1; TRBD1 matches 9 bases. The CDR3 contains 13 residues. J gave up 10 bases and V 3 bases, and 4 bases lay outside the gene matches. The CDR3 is CASSFGTGREQFF. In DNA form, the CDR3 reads TGTGCCAGCAGTTTCGGGACAGGGCGCGAGCAGTTCTTC.

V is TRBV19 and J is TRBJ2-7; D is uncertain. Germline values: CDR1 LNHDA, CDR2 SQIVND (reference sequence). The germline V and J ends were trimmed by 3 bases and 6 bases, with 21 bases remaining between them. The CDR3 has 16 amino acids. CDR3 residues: CASSMVGPTARGEQYF. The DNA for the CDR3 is TGTGCCAGTAGTATGGTCGGACCAACCGCCAGAGGCGAGCAGTACTTC.

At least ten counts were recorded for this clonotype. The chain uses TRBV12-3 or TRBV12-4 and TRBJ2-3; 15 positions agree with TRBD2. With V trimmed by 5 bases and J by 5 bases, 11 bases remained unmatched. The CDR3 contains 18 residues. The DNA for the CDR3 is TGTGCCAGCAGTCCGGGACTAGCGGGAGGACAAGTGGGAGATACGCAGTATTTT. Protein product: CASSPGLAGGQVGDTQYF.

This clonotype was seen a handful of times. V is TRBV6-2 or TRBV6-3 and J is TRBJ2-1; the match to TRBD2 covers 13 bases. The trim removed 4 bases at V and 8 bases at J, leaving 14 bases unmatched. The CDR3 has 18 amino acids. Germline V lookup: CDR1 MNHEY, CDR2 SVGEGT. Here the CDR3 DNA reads TGTGCCAGCAGTTTCAGGACTAGCGGGAGTAGGAGGACGGATGAGCAGTTCTTC. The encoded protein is CASSFRTSGSRRTDEQFF.

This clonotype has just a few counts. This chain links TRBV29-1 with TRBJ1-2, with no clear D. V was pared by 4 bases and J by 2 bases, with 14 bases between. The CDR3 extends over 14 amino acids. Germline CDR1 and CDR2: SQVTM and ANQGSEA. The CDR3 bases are TGCAGCGTTGTCGGACCGGGCTCCAACTATGGCTACACCTTC. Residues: CSVVGPGSNYGYTF.

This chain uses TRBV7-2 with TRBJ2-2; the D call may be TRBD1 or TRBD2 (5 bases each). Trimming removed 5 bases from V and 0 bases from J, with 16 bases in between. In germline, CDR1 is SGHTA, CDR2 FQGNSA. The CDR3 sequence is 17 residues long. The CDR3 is CASSPRGRLANTGELFF. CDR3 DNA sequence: TGTGCCAGCAGCCCCCGGGGCCGTCTCGCGAACACCGGGGAGCTGTTTTTT.